Following are 25 T cell receptor beta chains from one sample sequenced in a study of cytomegalovirus exposure and HLA in healthy donors. The PCR was carried out with 60 Vbeta primers and 13 Jbeta primers. The assay was immunoSEQ multiplex PCR, and TCRdb's table has in-frame clones only and misses some. Of roughly 200,000 clones detected, about four fifths appear once; the ten largest clones hold about 3.1%. Sequencing input: PBMCs. All receptors come from a female donor in good health and CMV-seronegative.

The rearrangement uses TRBV11-1 and TRBJ1-4; 7 positions match TRBD1. The CDR3 is 17 residues long. CDR1 and CDR2 (germline): SGHAT, FQDESV (reference sequence). Trimming took 5 bases from V and 0 from J; bases not matched to a gene: 9. CDR3 sequence reads: CASSTWTGDATNEKLFF. The CDR3 nucleotides are TGTGCCAGCAGCACTTGGACAGGTGATGCAACTAATGAAAAACTGTTTTTT. Using reference TRBV11-1 and TRBJ1-4 for the parts outside the CDR3, the full variable domain is EAEVAQSPRYKITEKSQAVAFWCDPISGHATLYWYRQILGQGPELLVQFQDESVVDDSQLPKDRFSAERLKGVDSTLKIQPAELGDSAMYLCASSTWTGDATNEKLFFGSGTQLSVL.

The gene calls are TRBV5-8 and TRBJ1-1, with TRBD1 matching 9 bases. This CDR3 region has 15 residues. V lost 4 bases and J lost 5; bases outside the gene matches: 9. Germline V gives CDR1 SGHTS, CDR2 YDEGEE. CDR3 amino acids: CASSLWTGEGTEAFF. Here the CDR3 DNA reads TGTGCCAGCAGCCTATGGACAGGGGAAGGGACTGAAGCTTTCTTT. The full variable domain, with the rest looked up from reference TRBV5-8 and TRBJ1-1, is EAGVTQSPTHLIKTRGQQATLRCSPISGHTSVYWYQQALGLGLQFLLWYDEGEERNRGNFPPRFSGRQFPNYSSELNVNALELEDSALYLCASSLWTGEGTEAFFGQGTRLTVV.

The chain carries TRBV10-3 and TRBJ2-1, with 11 bases matching TRBD2. The CDR3 extends over 15 amino acids. Germline values: CDR1 ENHRY, CDR2 SYGVKD. V lost 2 bases, J lost 7 bases, and 4 bases stayed unmatched. The CDR3 reads CAISETSGSINEQFF. The CDR3 coding sequence is TGTGCCATCAGTGAGACTAGCGGGAGCATAAATGAGCAGTTCTTC.

This chain joins TRBV5-1 and TRBJ2-3; 15 nucleotides line up with TRBD2. The V segment lost 4 bases and the J segment 6 bases; nucleotides outside the gene matches: 9. CDR3 size: 17 residues. The germline gives CDR1 SGHRS, CDR2 YFSETQ. The CDR3 coding sequence is TGCGCCAGCAGCCCTGGGACTAGCGGGGGGCGAGTTGATACGCAGTATTTT. This codes for CASSPGTSGGRVDTQYF.

This chain connects TRBV19 to TRBJ1-2; 7 bases agree with TRBD1. Germline V gene data show CDR1 as LNHDA and CDR2 as SQIVND (reference sequence). This CDR3 region has 13 residues. After removal of 7 bases from V and 6 bases from J, the junction contained 8 bases not matched to a gene. The CDR3 nucleotides read TGTGCCAGTAACAACAGGGGCTACGATGGCTACACCTTC. Translated, it gives CASNNRGYDGYTF.

The gene calls are TRBV29-1 and TRBJ2-1, with 7 bases fitting TRBD2. V was clipped by 8 bases and J by 4 bases; unmatched bases: 8. The CDR3 spans 13 residues. The germline gives CDR1 SQVTM, CDR2 ANQGSEA. As DNA, the CDR3 is TGCAGCAGCGGGAAATCTGGTTACAATGAGCAGTTCTTC. This codes for CSSGKSGYNEQFF.

The chain combines TRBV2 with TRBJ1-1, with 8 bases matching TRBD1. V lost 2 bases to trimming and J lost 7 bases; unmatched junction nucleotides: 12. Germline lookup yields CDR1 SNHLY and CDR2 FYNNEI. The CDR3 totals 16 residues. CDR3 bases: TGTGCCAGCAGTGAACAGGGGGCGGCCCTCGGGCTTGAAGCTTTCTTT. Its translation is CASSEQGAALGLEAFF.

In nucleotides, the CDR3 is TGTGCCAGCAGTGTGGACAGCTCTGGAAACACCATATATTTT. Translated: CASSVDSSGNTIYF. The rearrangement joins TRBV6-5 to TRBJ1-3; tentatively, D is TRBD1 (6 bases). Trimming removed 5 bases from V and 0 bases from J, with 8 bases in between. Looked up from germline, CDR1 is MNHEY and CDR2 is SVGAGI. This CDR3 region has 14 residues.

The DNA of the CDR3 is TGTGCCAGCAGTGCGACAGGTCTGAACACCGGGGAGCTGTTTTTT. Amino acid sequence: CASSATGLNTGELFF. This chain uses TRBV2 with TRBJ2-2; tentatively, D is TRBD1 (6 bases). V was trimmed by 4 bases and J by 1 base, leaving 10 bases between them. The CDR3 loop spans 15 amino acids. Germline assignment: CDR1 SNHLY and CDR2 FYNNEI.

The rearrangement links TRBV18 to TRBJ2-1; TRBD2 aligns across 7 bases. This CDR3 has 16 residues. The germline V gene has CDR1 KGHSH and CDR2 LQKENI. Trimming took 1 base from V and 0 from J; bases not matched to a gene: 3. The CDR3 loop reads CASSPRGSLSYNEQFF. The CDR3 DNA reads as TGTGCCAGCTCACCACGCGGGAGTCTCTCCTACAATGAGCAGTTCTTC. Using reference TRBV18 and TRBJ2-1 for the parts outside the CDR3, the full variable domain is NAGVMQNPRHLVRRRGQEARLRCSPMKGHSHVYWYRQLPEEGLKFMVYLQKENIIDESGMPKERFSAEFPKEGPSILRIQQVVRGDSAAYFCASSPRGSLSYNEQFFGPGTRLTVL.

A word on this clone: At one of its ends the junction is not consistent with the germline gene, which may arise from a read error. The J gene is TRBJ2-1, the V gene TRBV7-9, with TRBD2 identical over 7 bases. The CDR3 has 17 amino acids. CDR1 and CDR2 from the germline V gene are SEHNR and FQNEAQ (reference sequence). This chain's CDR3 is CSSSEVRLAASYNEQFF. The CDR3 DNA follows: TGTTCCAGCAGCGAGGTAAGGCTAGCGGCCTCCTACAATGAGCAGTTCTTC.

This clone was detected only once. The chain has TRBV29-1 and TRBJ2-5; tentatively, D is TRBD1 (5 bases). The tail of the sequence fits TRBJ2-7 better, so the J call may be wrong. Germline CDR1 is SQVTM and CDR2 is ANQGSEA. The length of the CDR3 is 15 residues. CDR3 sequence reads: CSVEDRAGIIREQYF. The CDR3 bases are TGCAGCGTTGAAGATCGGGCAGGGATCATCCGCGAGCAGTACTTC.

The chain recombines TRBV9 with TRBJ2-1, with TRBD1 matching 9 bases. The trim removed 4 bases at V and 7 bases at J, leaving 12 bases unmatched. CDR1 and CDR2 from the germline V gene are SGDLS and YYNGEE. The CDR3 runs to 16 residues. The CDR3 region is CASSPRWTGVWNEQFF. The CDR3 DNA follows: TGTGCCAGCAGCCCGAGGTGGACAGGGGTCTGGAATGAGCAGTTCTTC.

The rearrangement uses TRBV9 and TRBJ2-1; tentative D call: TRBD2 (6 bases). V was pared by 3 bases and J by 7 bases, with 14 bases between. CDR1 is SGDLS, CDR2 YYNGEE, per germline. CDR3 length equals 14 residues. The CDR3 protein is CASSAVGGPNEQFF. Written as DNA, the CDR3 is TGTGCCAGCAGCGCAGTGGGGGGTCCAAATGAGCAGTTCTTC.

V usage is TRBV19 and J usage is TRBJ2-1, with 8 bases matching TRBD1. Trimming took 3 bases from V and 10 from J; bases not matched to a gene: 8. CDR1 is LNHDA and CDR2 is SQIVND in the germline V gene (reference sequence). This CDR3 spans 14 amino acids. The CDR3 reads CASSIGQGAYEQFF. The CDR3 coding sequence is TGTGCCAGTAGTATCGGCCAGGGGGCGTACGAGCAGTTCTTC.

The chain couples TRBV7-8 to TRBJ1-1; a possible D gene is TRBD1 (6 bases). CDR3 length: 15 residues. The germline V gene has CDR1 SGHVS and CDR2 FQNEAQ. V was cut by 6 bases and J by 3 bases, with 17 bases left in between. The CDR3: CASSPPNRVDTEAFF. The CDR3 nucleotides are TGTGCCAGCAGTCCACCTAACAGGGTGGACACTGAAGCTTTCTTT.

The rearrangement uses TRBV18 and TRBJ1-4; 8 bases fit TRBD1. The CDR3 has 15 residues. The germline CDR1 and CDR2 sequences are KGHSH and LQKENI. V was pared by 4 bases and J by 4 bases, with 5 bases of the junction left unmatched. The DNA for the CDR3 is TGTGCCAGCTCACGAGGGACAGGACTTAATGAAAAACTGTTTTTT. Its translation is CASSRGTGLNEKLFF.

The V gene is TRBV10-3, the J gene TRBJ1-1; 10 bases fit TRBD1. This CDR3 has 18 amino acids. J gave up 4 bases and V 1 base, and 12 bases lay outside the gene matches. Germline V CDR1 and CDR2: ENHRY, SYGVKD. The CDR3, as DNA: TGTGCCATCAGTGAGTTACCGGGACAGGGGTTTAGGGGCACTGAAGCTTTCTTT. This gives the protein CAISELPGQGFRGTEAFF.

The chain carries TRBV4-2 and TRBJ2-2; tentatively, D is TRBD1 (6 bases). V lost 0 bases and J 1 base, leaving 9 bases between the germline ends. This CDR3 contains 16 residues. The germline CDR1 and CDR2 sequences are LGHNA and YNFKEQ. CDR3 bases: TGTGCCAGCAGCCAAGACCAGGGGAGGAACACCGGGGAGCTGTTTTTT. As protein: CASSQDQGRNTGELFF.

DNA of the CDR3: TGTGCCTGGAGTCATCCGGGGTACCCCCTATTAGGATATGGCTACACCTTC. Translation gives CAWSHPGYPLLGYGYTF. This chain joins TRBV30 and TRBJ1-2; D remains unclear. The germline V gene encodes CDR1 GTSNPN and CDR2 SVGIG (reference sequence). CDR3 length equals 17 residues. The V end was cut by 2 bases, the J end by 5 bases, with 24 bases between.

V gene TRBV11-2 combines with J gene TRBJ2-5; D gene ambiguous. Germline CDR1 SGHAT, CDR2 FQNNGV. V shed 4 bases and J shed 5 bases, with 5 bases lying between them. The CDR3 is 11 amino acids. CDR3 amino acids: CASSYSETQYF. Written as DNA, the CDR3 is TGTGCCAGCAGCTATTCGGAGACCCAGTACTTC.

As concerns this clone: At one end, the junction sequence differs from germline, possibly due to a read error. The chain couples TRBV28 to TRBJ1-2; D might be TRBD1 (5 bases). CDR3 length: 14 residues. Germline V lookup: CDR1 MDHEN, CDR2 SYDVKM. As DNA, the CDR3 is TGTGCCAGCAGTGGAACAGGACACTACTATGGCTACATCTTC. This encodes CASSGTGHYYGYIF.

Here the CDR3 DNA reads TGTGCCAGCAGCGTCGGGACAGGGCAAGGGCAGCCCCAGCATTTT. This translates into CASSVGTGQGQPQHF. The chain couples TRBV7-6 to TRBJ1-5, with TRBD1 matching over 9 bases. Germline trimming cut 5 bases from V and 7 bases from J; bases unmatched to any gene: 9. This CDR3 is 15 amino acids long. Germline assignment: CDR1 SGHVS and CDR2 FNYEAQ.

This clone has just one count. CDR3 DNA sequence: TGTGCCACCACCCCGGTTTTCACAGATACGCAGTATTTT. This codes for CATTPVFTDTQYF. The V and J genes are TRBV6-1 and TRBJ2-3, with D hard to call. This CDR3 is 13 amino acids long. Deletions cut 10 bases from V and 2 bases from J, with 13 bases between. Germline loops: CDR1 MNHNS, CDR2 SASEGT.

The chain's CDR3 is CASRPDRSTNEKLFF. The DNA of the CDR3 is TGTGCCAGCAGACCGGACAGGTCAACTAATGAAAAACTGTTTTTT. This chain connects TRBV7-8 to TRBJ1-4; 7 positions match TRBD1. Trimming took 6 bases from V and 0 from J; bases not matched to a gene: 4. The CDR3 has 15 amino acids. The germline V gene encodes CDR1 SGHVS and CDR2 FQNEAQ.